Below, one TCR beta chain is given with its context. The antigen is unknown. The V segment lost 5 bases and the J segment 5 bases; nucleotides outside the gene matches: 8. Germline CDR1 SGHTA, CDR2 FQGNSA. The CDR3 is 15 amino acids. Data came from immunoSEQ multiplex PCR; TCRdb stores just in-frame clones and leaves some out. The table lists about 88,000 clones, over 75% of them singletons. This sample stems from a study of T cell responses to AZD1222 COVID-19 vaccine. Study findings and constraints: Per reports, nearly half of all spike-specific TCRs target regions that are unmutated in variants. Mostly white British, mostly female donors; authors suggested clonal diversity may be underestimated. Sampling that yielded the repertoires occurred only after the peak T cell response.

The material was peripheral blood, obtained 28 days after the second AZD1222 dose. The V call is TRBV7-2, the J call TRBJ2-3; 9 bases line up with TRBD2. This clonotype was obtained from an adult who received the AZD1222 COVID-19 vaccine. The CDR3 nucleotides are TGTGCCAGCAGCCTTAGCGGGGGTTGGGGAGATACGCAGTATTTT. Encoded protein: CASSLSGGWGDTQYF.